This T cell receptor beta chain was observed in a study of cytomegalovirus exposure and HLA in healthy donors. Sequencing used immunoSEQ multiplex PCR; TCRdb keeps in-frame clones, though not all of them. Of about 88,000 clones in the sample, roughly 80% were seen once. The CDR3 runs 14 residues. Trimming cost V 3 bases and J 7 bases, with 13 bases left between them. Per the germline V gene, CDR1 is SNHLY and CDR2 is FYNNEI. Details on this clone: Antigen specificity is unknown.

Broader study findings: Among the CMV-associated chains, three were confirmed in vitro as specific for CMV antigens. Most TCR sequences were uncommon, yet certain public TCRs appeared in many donors. The study listed approximately 160 cytomegalovirus-associated TCR beta chains.

The TCR sequence derives from a young woman in good health and CMV-seropositive. Sample: PBMCs. This chain links TRBV2 with TRBJ2-4; D is unclear. The chain's CDR3 is CASSDPPRRNIQYF. Here the CDR3 DNA reads TGTGCCAGCAGTGACCCACCCCGGCGGAACATTCAGTACTTC.